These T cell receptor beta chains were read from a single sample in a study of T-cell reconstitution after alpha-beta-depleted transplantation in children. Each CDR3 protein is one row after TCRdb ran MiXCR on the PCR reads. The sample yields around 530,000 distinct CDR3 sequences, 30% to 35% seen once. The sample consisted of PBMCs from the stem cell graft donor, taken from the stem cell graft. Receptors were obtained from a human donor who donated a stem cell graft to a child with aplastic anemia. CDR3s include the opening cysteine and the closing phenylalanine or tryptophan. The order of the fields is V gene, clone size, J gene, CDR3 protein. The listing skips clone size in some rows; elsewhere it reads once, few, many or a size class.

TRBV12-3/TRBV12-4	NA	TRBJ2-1	CASSPAGGTWGEQFF
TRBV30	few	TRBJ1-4	CAWSVGGALNEKLFF
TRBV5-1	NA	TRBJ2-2	CASNLNTGELFF
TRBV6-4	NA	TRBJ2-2	CASSQQGTTGELFF
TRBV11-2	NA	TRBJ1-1	CASSLTYRRLAEAFF
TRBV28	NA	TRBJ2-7	CASSLSGGGVREQYF
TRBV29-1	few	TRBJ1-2	CSVEVTYNYGYTF
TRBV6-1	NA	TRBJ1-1	CASSPGQLMNTEAFF
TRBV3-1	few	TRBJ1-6	CASSQGGRTNSPLHF
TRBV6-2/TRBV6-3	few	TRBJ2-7	CASSYGTKNPYEQYF
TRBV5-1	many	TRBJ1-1	CASSSTGLNTEAFF
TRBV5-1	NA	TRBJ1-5	CASSPIAGVNQPQHF
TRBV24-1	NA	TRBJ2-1	CATSSQAGSSYNEQFF
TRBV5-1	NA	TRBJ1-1	CASSVVGRQMNTEAFF
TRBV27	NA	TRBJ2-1	CASSLDTVYNEQFF
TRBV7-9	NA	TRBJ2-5	CASSTNRERETQYF
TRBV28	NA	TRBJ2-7	CASSLFPLEVFVLFAGQYF
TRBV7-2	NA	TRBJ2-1	CASSILAGTHNEQFF
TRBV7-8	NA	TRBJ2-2	CASSLAEGPGELFF
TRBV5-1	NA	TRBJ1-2	CASSWTGGEGYGYTF
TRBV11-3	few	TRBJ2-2	CASSFEDTGELFF
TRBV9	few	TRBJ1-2	CASSVDWGAGGYTF
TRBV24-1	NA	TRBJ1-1	CATSDSGTGDAFF
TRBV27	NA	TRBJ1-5	CASSWVGRGDNQPQHF
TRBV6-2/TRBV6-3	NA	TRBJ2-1	CASSYTSGYEQFF
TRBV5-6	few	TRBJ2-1	CASSSFKATRGDEQFF
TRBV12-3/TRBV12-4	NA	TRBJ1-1	CASCPMGMNTEAFF
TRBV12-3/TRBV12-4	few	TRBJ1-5	CASSQTGTQPQHF
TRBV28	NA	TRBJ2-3	CASTPNRGIDTQYF
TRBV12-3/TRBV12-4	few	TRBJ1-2	CASSFWQAPNYGYTF